The 20 T cell receptor beta chains below were found in one sample sequenced in a study of T-cell reconstitution after alpha-beta-depleted transplantation in children. This sample's TCRbeta library carried unique molecular identifier barcodes. Using its own MiXCR run on the PCR reads, TCRdb lists one record per CDR3 protein. This sample has hundreds of thousands of distinct CDR3 sequences, with around a sixth found just once. The sample here was PBMCs from the stem cell graft donor, taken from the stem cell graft. Source of these receptors: a human donor who donated a stem cell graft to a child with acute myeloid leukemia.

This clonotype was counted a few times. V usage is TRBV20-1 and J usage is TRBJ2-1, with D perhaps being TRBD1 or TRBD2 (6 bases each). Looked up from germline, CDR1 is DFQATT and CDR2 is SNEGSKA (reference sequence). Trimming removed 5 bases from V and 0 bases from J, with 14 bases in between. CDR3 length: 15 amino acids. CDR3 sequence reads: CSARRGRGSYNEQFF. CDR3 in DNA: TGCAGTGCTCGCCGGGGGCGGGGCTCCTACAATGAGCAGTTCTTC.

The chain joins TRBV4-1 to TRBJ2-5; D ambiguous. This CDR3 region has 13 residues. Germline CDR1 reads MGHRA; CDR2 reads YSYEKL. Trimming took off 1 base at V and 2 bases at J, with 5 bases between the two ends. The CDR3 reads CASSQGTQETQYF. CDR3 DNA sequence: TGCGCCAGCAGCCAAGGAACTCAAGAGACCCAGTACTTC.

This clonotype came up many times. The rearrangement joins TRBV29-1 to TRBJ2-5; tentatively, D is TRBD1 (6 bases). The CDR3 contains 13 residues. V was cut by 6 bases and J by 4 bases, with 15 bases left in between. Looked up from germline, CDR1 is SQVTM and CDR2 is ANQGSEA. CDR3 loop: CSVKGQTAETQYF. The DNA of the CDR3 is TGCAGCGTGAAGGGACAAACCGCAGAGACCCAGTACTTC.

The table lists this clonotype with many counts. This rearrangement joins TRBV6-6 to TRBJ2-1; D is unclear. Trimming removed 2 bases at V and 6 bases at J, with 8 bases between. The CDR3 is 13 residues long. Germline assignment: CDR1 MNHNY and CDR2 SVGAGI (reference sequence). DNA for the CDR3: TGTGCCAGCAGTTACGGGCAAATCAATGAGCAGTTCTTC. Its translation: CASSYGQINEQFF.

About this clonotype itself: A junction end diverges from the germline sequence, so it may reflect a read error. The chain combines TRBV15 with TRBJ1-1; 8 bases align to TRBD1. The germline gives CDR1 LNHNV, CDR2 YYDKDF (reference sequence). The CDR3 extends over 13 amino acids. Here the CDR3 DNA reads TGTGCCACCAGCAGAGCAGGGGGCACTGAAGCTTTGTTT. Amino acids: CATSRAGGTEALF.

This clonotype showed up many times. The chain carries TRBV5-1 and TRBJ2-1; D ambiguous. Trimming removed 4 bases at V and 2 bases at J, with 7 bases between. The CDR3 length is 13 residues. Germline CDR1 and CDR2: SGHRS and YFSETQ. The CDR3 DNA reads as TGCGCCAGCAGCAGGCTACCCTACAATGAGCAGTTCTTC. This gives the protein CASSRLPYNEQFF.

This chain uses TRBV11-3 with TRBJ2-1; TRBD1 aligns across 11 bases. Losses at the gene ends were 5 bases for V and 6 bases for J; bases not matched to a gene: 6. This CDR3 is built from 15 residues. Germline V lookup: CDR1 SGHNT, CDR2 YENEEA. The CDR3 DNA is TGTGCCAGCAGCAGGGACAGGGGGTTGTCCAATGAGCAGTTCTTC. It specifies CASSRDRGLSNEQFF.

This clonotype showed up many times. This chain links TRBV6-1 with TRBJ1-5, with D tentatively TRBD1 (6 bases). V was shortened by 5 bases and J by 1 base, with 18 bases between the two germline ends. The V gene's germline CDR1 is MNHNS and CDR2 SASEGT. The CDR3 extends over 17 amino acids. The DNA of the CDR3 is TGTGCCAGCAGTCCAAGGCCGGACAGAGTCAGCAATCAGCCCCAGCATTTT. Translating it yields CASSPRPDRVSNQPQHF.

V usage is TRBV9 and J usage is TRBJ2-2; D is ambiguous. CDR3 length: 16 amino acids. Germline V gives CDR1 SGDLS, CDR2 YYNGEE. V lost 0 bases and J 1 base, leaving 10 bases between the germline ends. CDR3 loop: CASSVVSRMNTGELFF. The DNA for the CDR3 is TGTGCCAGCAGCGTAGTCAGTCGGATGAACACCGGGGAGCTGTTTTTT.

J is TRBJ2-1 and V is TRBV5-1, with TRBD2 matching 7 bases. Trimming at V came to 4 bases and at J to 8 bases, leaving 15 bases not matched to a gene. This CDR3 is built from 16 residues. Germline assignment: CDR1 SGHRS and CDR2 YFSETQ. The CDR3, as DNA: TGCGCCAGCAGCCTAGGACTAGGTGGGCCCCCCGATGAGCAGTTCTTC. It is translated as CASSLGLGGPPDEQFF.

In its sample, this clonotype was seen many times. The chain uses TRBV29-1 and TRBJ2-7; 9 bases fit TRBD1. The V gene's germline CDR1 is SQVTM and CDR2 ANQGSEA. The CDR3 is 12 amino acids. V gave up 6 bases and J gave up 7 bases; unmatched junction bases: 7. The CDR3 DNA follows: TGCAGCGTGGTACAGGGGGCTGGGGAGCAGTACGTC. Translation gives CSVVQGAGEQYV.

The sample holds many counts of this clonotype. The chain employs TRBV6-2 or TRBV6-3 and TRBJ1-5; no clear D gene. This CDR3 has 13 residues. V was clipped by 8 bases and J by 2 bases, with 10 bases between them. Germline values: CDR1 MNHEY, CDR2 SVGEGT. CDR3 nucleotide sequence: TGTGCCAGCCATGGTGCGGGCAATCAGCCCCAGCATTTT. It yields the protein CASHGAGNQPQHF.

This clonotype was counted between two and nine times. As DNA, the CDR3 is TGCAGTGCTAAGTGGGGGGTCGTTAGCAATCAGCCCCAGCATTTT. It is translated as CSAKWGVVSNQPQHF. This chain links TRBV20-1 with TRBJ1-5; D possibly corresponds to TRBD1 (5 bases). Trimming cost V 4 bases and J 0 bases, with 13 bases left between them. The CDR3 loop spans 15 amino acids. The V gene's germline CDR1 is DFQATT and CDR2 SNEGSKA (reference sequence).

This clonotype has at least ten counts. The chain is built from TRBV6-5 and TRBJ1-6; a possible D gene is TRBD1 (5 bases). The V gene lost 0 bases and the J gene lost 12 bases, with 15 bases spanning the gap. Per the germline V gene, CDR1 is MNHEY and CDR2 is SVGAGI. The CDR3 has 15 amino acids. The CDR3 coding sequence is TGTGCCAGCAGTTACTCGATGCAGGGCTGGGAACCCCTCCACTTT. Protein sequence: CASSYSMQGWEPLHF.

The V gene is TRBV27, the J gene TRBJ2-7; a possible D gene is TRBD2 (6 bases). Trimming took 5 bases from V and 5 from J, leaving 16 bases between them. The germline gives CDR1 MNHEY, CDR2 SMNVEV (reference sequence). The CDR3 covers 14 residues. For the CDR3, the DNA is TGTGCCAGCAGTCTTTGGACGGAGGGGCACGAGCAGTACTTC. This sequence encodes CASSLWTEGHEQYF.

The gene calls are TRBV7-9 and TRBJ2-3; D gene uncertain. The CDR3 is made up of 15 amino acids. The V gene's germline CDR1 is SEHNR and CDR2 FQNEAQ (reference sequence). V was pared by 4 bases and J by 8 bases, with 19 bases between. DNA for the CDR3: TGTGCCAGCAGCTCCCAAGTAACGCAGTTAGCTACGCAGTATTTT. The encoded protein is CASSSQVTQLATQYF.

This clonotype was counted ten times or more. The CDR3 loop is CASSLTGRYPTYEQYF. The CDR3 nucleotides read TGTGCCAGCAGCTTGACAGGGAGATACCCTACCTACGAGCAGTACTTC. The rearrangement joins TRBV7-2 to TRBJ2-7; 7 bases fit TRBD1. The CDR3 runs to 16 residues. CDR1 is SGHTA and CDR2 is FQGNSA in the germline V gene. Losses at the gene ends were 3 bases for V and 2 bases for J; bases not matched to a gene: 10.

The chain joins TRBV6-5 to TRBJ2-1; D is possibly TRBD2 (5 bases). The CDR3 runs 17 residues. The V end lost 0 bases, the J end lost 6 bases, and 18 bases lay between the germline ends. Germline-derived CDR1 and CDR2 are MNHEY and SVGAGI. This CDR3 is CASSYSAGRPSGNEQFF. The CDR3 bases are TGTGCCAGCAGTTACTCTGCGGGCAGACCTTCGGGCAATGAGCAGTTCTTC.

The chain combines TRBV7-2 with TRBJ1-1, with 7 bases lining up with TRBD1. This CDR3 comprises 14 residues. Losses at the gene ends were 6 bases for V and 5 bases for J; bases not matched to a gene: 9. Germline CDR1 reads SGHTA; CDR2 reads FQGNSA. Here the CDR3 reads CASSSGGQGTEAFF. The DNA for the CDR3 is TGTGCCAGCAGTTCAGGGGGGCAAGGAACTGAAGCTTTCTTT.

This clonotype was seen at least ten times. J is TRBJ1-2 and V is TRBV20-1, with D maybe TRBD1 (6 bases). The CDR3 contains 13 residues. V lost 3 bases and J 3 bases, leaving 11 bases between the germline ends. Germline-derived CDR1 and CDR2 are DFQATT and SNEGSKA (reference sequence). CDR3: CSASNREDYGYTF. The CDR3 DNA follows: TGCAGTGCTAGTAACAGGGAGGACTATGGCTACACCTTC.